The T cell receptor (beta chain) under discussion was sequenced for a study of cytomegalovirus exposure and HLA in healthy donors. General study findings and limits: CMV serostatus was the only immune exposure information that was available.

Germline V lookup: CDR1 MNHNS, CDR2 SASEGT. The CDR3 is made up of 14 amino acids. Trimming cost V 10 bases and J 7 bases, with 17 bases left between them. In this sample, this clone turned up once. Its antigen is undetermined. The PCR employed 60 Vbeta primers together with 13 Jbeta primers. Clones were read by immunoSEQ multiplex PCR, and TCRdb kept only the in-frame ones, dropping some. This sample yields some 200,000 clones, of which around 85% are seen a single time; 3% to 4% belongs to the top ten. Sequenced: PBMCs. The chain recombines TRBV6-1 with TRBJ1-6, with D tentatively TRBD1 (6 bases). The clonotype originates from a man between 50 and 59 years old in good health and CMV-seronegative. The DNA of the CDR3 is TGTGCCACCTCCCGTTGGACAGAAAATTCACCCCTCCACTTT. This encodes CATSRWTENSPLHF.